A single sample is the source of the 14 T cell receptor beta chains below, sequenced in a study of blood T cell repertoires in COVID-19. Data came from immunoSEQ multiplex PCR; TCRdb stores just in-frame clones and leaves some out. Counted here are 310,000 or so clones, 85% to 90% occurring once; the ten biggest clones make up roughly 4.1%. Sequenced input: peripheral blood. The receptors were sampled from a woman aged 45-59 years with active or convalescent COVID-19.

The V call is TRBV12-3 or TRBV12-4, the J call TRBJ1-1; 7 bases align to TRBD1. This CDR3 comprises 13 residues. Trimming at V came to 1 base and at J to 10 bases, leaving 6 bases not matched to a gene. The CDR3 protein is CASSLGRGERAFF. In DNA form, the CDR3 reads TGTGCCAGCAGTTTAGGCAGGGGGGAGAGAGCTTTCTTT.

V and J are TRBV28 and TRBJ2-7, with 9 nucleotides matching TRBD1. Germline CDR1 reads MDHEN; CDR2 reads SYDVKM. The CDR3 is made up of 15 amino acids. J lost 9 bases, V lost 6 bases, and 15 bases had no gene match. The CDR3 region is CASRSGQGGSLGQYF. CDR3 bases: TGTGCCAGCAGATCGGGACAGGGTGGGAGTTTGGGGCAGTACTTC.

The rearrangement uses TRBV10-3 and TRBJ1-2; the D gene is possibly TRBD1 (5 bases). The CDR3 spans 14 residues. The V gene lost 0 bases and the J gene lost 2 bases, with 7 bases spanning the gap. Germline V gene lookup returns CDR1 ENHRY and CDR2 SYGVKD. CDR3 region: CAISESTVNYGYTF. The CDR3, as DNA: TGTGCCATCAGTGAGTCGACAGTAAACTATGGCTACACCTTC.

The chain has TRBV6-1 and TRBJ2-1, with D possibly matching TRBD2 (5 bases). The CDR3 has 14 amino acids. V dropped 1 base and J dropped 7 bases, with 11 bases sitting between them. Germline loops: CDR1 MNHNS, CDR2 SASEGT. In nucleotides, the CDR3 is TGTGCCAGCAGTGAAGAAGGAGGTTTGAATGAGCAGTTCTTC. Protein sequence: CASSEEGGLNEQFF.

The chain uses TRBV7-2 and TRBJ1-1; D gene ambiguous. V gave up 2 bases and J gave up 10 bases, with 11 bases separating them. CDR3 length: 12 amino acids. Germline loops: CDR1 SGHTA, CDR2 FQGNSA. The CDR3 DNA reads TGTGCCAGCAGCTTATCCCGGGTGGGAGCTTTCTTT. This codes for CASSLSRVGAFF.

The gene calls are TRBV3-1 (or the pseudogene TRBV3-2) and TRBJ2-7; 13 bases are a match to TRBD2. CDR3 size: 15 residues. Losses at the gene ends were 4 bases for V and 6 bases for J; bases not matched to a gene: 6. CDR1 is LGHDT and CDR2 is YNNKEL in the germline V gene (reference sequence). The CDR3 loop is CASSPRLAGGREQYF. DNA of the CDR3: TGTGCCAGCAGCCCGCGACTAGCGGGGGGACGCGAGCAGTACTTC.

The chain recombines TRBV18 with TRBJ2-5, with 11 nucleotides matching TRBD2. Trimming removed 4 bases from V and 7 bases from J; junction bases left unmatched: 14. This CDR3 has 17 amino acids. The germline CDR1 and CDR2 sequences are KGHSH and LQKENI. The CDR3: CASSLTETSGSAATQYF. CDR3 nucleotide sequence: TGTGCCAGCTCACTGACGGAAACTAGCGGGAGCGCGGCGACCCAGTACTTC.

The V and J genes are TRBV5-5 and TRBJ2-6; TRBD1 is a possible D gene (5 bases). Germline V gene data show CDR1 as SGHKS and CDR2 as YYEKEE (reference sequence). With 5 bases removed from V and 0 bases from J, the gap between germline ends came to 9 bases. The CDR3 has 15 amino acids. The CDR3 DNA sequence: TGTGCCAGCAGAACCGACAGCTCTGGGGCCAACGTCCTGACTTTC. It specifies CASRTDSSGANVLTF.

The sample holds one count of this clone. The chain carries TRBV4-3 and TRBJ2-1; 9 bases line up with TRBD1. The CDR3 runs 16 residues. Germline lookup yields CDR1 LGHNA and CDR2 YSLEER. The V gene end was trimmed by 0 bases and the J gene end by 7 bases; junction bases not matched to a gene: 7. The CDR3 here is CASSQDKTGGPNEQFF. The CDR3 nucleotides are TGCGCCAGCAGCCAAGACAAGACAGGGGGTCCGAATGAGCAGTTCTTC.

CDR3 protein: CASSFSGTGVSGYTF. The CDR3 DNA reads as TGTGCCAGCAGTTTCTCCGGGACAGGGGTTTCTGGCTACACCTTC. This rearrangement joins TRBV28 to TRBJ1-2; 10 positions agree with TRBD1. The V gene's germline CDR1 is MDHEN and CDR2 SYDVKM. This CDR3 has 15 residues. V lost 3 bases to trimming and J lost 7 bases; unmatched junction nucleotides: 8.

The chain combines TRBV7-8 with TRBJ2-1; D is unclear. CDR3 length: 15 residues. Between the trimmed V and J ends, which lost 5 bases and 5 bases, there was a span of 16 bases. The germline gives CDR1 SGHVS, CDR2 FQNEAQ. For the CDR3, the DNA is TGTGCCAGCAGCCTCCTCCTGTTTGTCGACAATGAGCAGTTCTTC. Residues: CASSLLLFVDNEQFF.

V gene TRBV18 combines with J gene TRBJ1-5; D uncertain. CDR3 length: 13 residues. Trimming removed 3 bases at V and 4 bases at J, with 7 bases between. Per germline, CDR1 KGHSH and CDR2 LQKENI. The CDR3 sequence is CASSPKENQPQHF. The CDR3 DNA reads TGTGCCAGCTCACCGAAGGAGAATCAGCCCCAGCATTTT.

This chain connects TRBV9 to TRBJ1-2; D is ambiguous. The CDR3 is made up of 13 amino acids. Trimming cost V 0 bases and J 5 bases, with 8 bases left between them. Germline CDR1 SGDLS, CDR2 YYNGEE. CDR3: CASSVGAAYGYTF. In nucleotides, the CDR3 is TGTGCCAGCAGCGTAGGGGCAGCATATGGCTACACCTTC.

A single count supports this clone. The J gene is TRBJ2-7, the V gene TRBV9; 10 nucleotides line up with TRBD2. Germline lookup yields CDR1 SGDLS and CDR2 YYNGEE. The J segment lost 3 bases and the V segment lost 1 base, leaving 7 bases of the junction unmatched. This CDR3 is 16 amino acids long. The CDR3 region has the DNA TGTGCCAGCAGCGTAAGCGGAGCGGGGGGGATCTACGAGCAGTACTTC. Translating gives CASSVSGAGGIYEQYF.